These 8 T cell receptor beta chains originate from one sample sequenced in a study of immune evolution from preneoplasia to lung adenocarcinoma. Libraries were prepared by immunoSEQ multiplex PCR; TCRdb keeps only in-frame clonotypes and omits some of them. Of roughly 4,200 clones listed, more than 65% are singletons. What was sequenced was FFPE invasive lung adenocarcinoma tissue. These receptors originate from a person between 40 and 59 years old with lung adenocarcinoma. Some clones in this sample may be carry-over from other donors' samples.

This clone was recorded a few times. The chain carries TRBV15 and TRBJ2-3; no reliable D call. In germline, CDR1 is LNHNV, CDR2 YYDKDF (reference sequence). The ends were cut back, 1 base at V and 0 bases at J, with 11 bases in the middle. The CDR3 has 16 residues. CDR3: CATSRGASTSTDTQYF. CDR3 DNA sequence: TGTGCCACCAGCAGAGGTGCGTCTACTAGCACAGATACGCAGTATTTT. The whole variable domain, filled in from reference TRBV15 and TRBJ2-3, reads DAMVIQNPRYQVTQFGKPVTLSCSQTLNHNVMYWYQQKSSQAPKLLFHYYDKDFNNEADTPDNFQSRRPNTSFCFLDIRSPGLGDTAMYLCATSRGASTSTDTQYFGPGTRLTVL.

The chain is built from TRBV2 and TRBJ2-3; the D gene is possibly TRBD2 (5 bases). The CDR3 is 13 amino acids. V shed 9 bases and J shed 5 bases, with 15 bases lying between them. Germline V gene lookup returns CDR1 SNHLY and CDR2 FYNNEI. CDR3 sequence reads: CARTSGEGDTQYF. For the CDR3, the DNA is TGTGCCAGAACTAGTGGAGAGGGAGATACGCAGTATTTT.

The chain is built from TRBV7-2 and TRBJ1-2, with D uncertain. The germline CDR1 and CDR2 sequences are SGHTA and FQGNSA. V lost 7 bases, J lost 3 bases, and 12 bases lay in between. The CDR3 contains 13 residues. CDR3: CASTTEKYYGYTF. As DNA, the CDR3 is TGTGCCAGCACCACCGAGAAATACTATGGCTACACCTTC.

The chain joins TRBV29-1 to TRBJ2-1, with D maybe TRBD2 (6 bases). Germline V lookup: CDR1 SQVTM, CDR2 ANQGSEA. The CDR3 covers 17 residues. V was clipped by 0 bases and J by 5 bases, with 20 bases between them. CDR3 in amino acids: CSVEDPYSSDAHNEQFF. DNA of the CDR3: TGCAGCGTTGAAGATCCCTACTCTAGCGACGCCCACAATGAGCAGTTCTTC.

This chain joins TRBV28 and TRBJ1-5, with D unclear. The ends were cut back, 1 base at V and 8 bases at J, with 12 bases in the middle. The CDR3 contains 14 residues. Germline CDR1 MDHEN, CDR2 SYDVKM. Here the CDR3 DNA reads TGTGCCAGCAGTTTATTGCAGGTTGGGGAGCCCCAGCATTTT. It specifies CASSLLQVGEPQHF. Full variable domain (outside the CDR3, taken from reference TRBV28 and TRBJ1-5): DVKVTQSSRYLVKRTGEKVFLECVQDMDHENMFWYRQDPGLGLRLIYFSYDVKMKEKGDIPEGYSVSREKKERFSLILESASTNQTSMYLCASSLLQVGEPQHFGDGTRLSIL.

This chain joins TRBV5-6 and TRBJ1-1; D unresolved. With 1 base removed from V and 4 bases from J, the gap between germline ends came to 14 bases. CDR1 and CDR2 (germline): SGHDT, YYEEEE. This CDR3 has 15 amino acids. CDR3 DNA: TGTGCCAGCAGCTTGAGCGGGCGGATGAGCACTGAAGCTTTCTTT. This encodes CASSLSGRMSTEAFF.

The chain is built from TRBV5-5 and TRBJ2-2; the match to TRBD2 covers 8 bases. This CDR3 comprises 14 residues. CDR1 is SGHKS and CDR2 is YYEKEE in the germline V gene (reference sequence). The V gene end was trimmed by 7 bases and the J gene end by 4 bases; junction bases not matched to a gene: 6. CDR3 region: CASRREGSTGELFF. For the CDR3, the DNA is TGTGCCAGCCGCCGGGAGGGATCCACCGGGGAGCTGTTTTTT.

The V and J genes are TRBV11-3 and TRBJ2-7; TRBD1 might be the D (5 bases). V was clipped by 0 bases and J by 0 bases, with 9 bases between them. From germline, CDR1 is SGHNT and CDR2 YENEEA. The CDR3 is made up of 15 amino acids. CDR3 coding DNA: TGTGCCAGCAGCTTAGAACAGGTCTCCTCCTACGAGCAGTACTTC. Encoded protein: CASSLEQVSSYEQYF.